These 27 T cell receptor beta chains originate from one sample sequenced in a study of regulatory T cells in long-lasting Graves disease. Building of the TCR beta libraries involved iRepertoire HTBI primers and Arm-PCR of CDR3 regions. TCRdb passed the multiplex PCR reads through MiXCR, listing each CDR3 protein once. The sample shows about 220,000 distinct CDR3 sequences, approximately 18% of them seen only once. Time point noted: newly diagnosed GD, antithyroid drugs for less than 3 months. PBMC RNA was the source of the TCR library. The data also belong to a second study, concerning T cells in Graves' hyperthyroidism and ophthalmopathy.

The starting material was peripheral blood mononuclear cells (PBMCs), obtained at new diagnosis, from a patient treated with antithyroid drugs. The receptors shown here come from a woman in her twenties or thirties with Graves disease.

This clonotype was counted many times. This chain connects TRBV12-3 or TRBV12-4 to TRBJ1-1; D unresolved. V shed 6 bases and J shed 3 bases, with 11 bases lying between them. This CDR3 contains 13 residues. CDR3 residues: CASSLPGYTEAFF. The DNA for the CDR3 is TGTGCCAGCAGCCTCCCCGGGTACACTGAAGCTTTCTTT.

This clonotype was observed at least ten times. In nucleotides, the CDR3 is TGTGCCAGCAGCTTAGGTTTCAATCAGCCCCAGCATTTT. This sequence encodes CASSLGFNQPQHF. This chain connects TRBV11-2 to TRBJ1-5; D gene ambiguous. V was shortened by 1 base and J by 3 bases, with 4 bases between the two germline ends. Germline V gene sequence: CDR1 SGHAT, CDR2 FQNNGV. The CDR3 runs to 13 residues.

This clonotype was seen at least ten times. The CDR3 bases are TGTGCCAGCAGGCCCTACGGGAGGGAATCCGGGGAGCTGTTTTTT. Protein sequence: CASRPYGRESGELFF. The chain links TRBV12-3 or TRBV12-4 to TRBJ2-2; 8 bases are a match to TRBD2. With V trimmed by 6 bases and J by 6 bases, 9 bases remained unmatched. This CDR3 is built from 15 residues.

Many counts were recorded for this clonotype. The J gene is TRBJ2-2, the V gene TRBV13, with 8 bases lining up with TRBD1. The V segment lost 7 bases and the J segment 1 base; nucleotides outside the gene matches: 8. The germline V gene has CDR1 PRHDT and CDR2 FYEKMQ (reference sequence). CDR3 length equals 16 residues. The CDR3 bases are TGTGCCAGCAACCCTCGGGGGACAGGGAACACCGGGGAGCTGTTTTTT. Translation: CASNPRGTGNTGELFF. Variable domain in full (rest from reference TRBV13 and TRBJ2-2): AAGVIQSPRHLIKEKRETATLKCYPIPRHDTVYWYQQGPGQDPQFLISFYEKMQSDKGSIPDRFSAQQFSDYHSELNMSSLELGDSALYFCASNPRGTGNTGELFFGEGSRLTVL.

This clonotype was recorded at least ten times. The J gene is TRBJ1-2, the V gene TRBV28; 8 bases align to TRBD1. This CDR3 region has 15 residues. CDR1 is MDHEN and CDR2 is SYDVKM in the germline V gene. The V segment lost 3 bases and the J segment 1 base; nucleotides outside the gene matches: 4. CDR3 bases: TGTGCCAGCAGTTTTGTGGACAGGGTTAACTATGGCTACACCTTC. Translation gives CASSFVDRVNYGYTF.

This clonotype was detected many times. J is TRBJ1-1 and V is TRBV5-1; 8 nucleotides line up with TRBD1. Germline trimming cut 4 bases from V and 1 base from J; bases unmatched to any gene: 18. CDR1 and CDR2 from the germline V gene are SGHRS and YFSETQ. The CDR3 length is 19 residues. CDR3: CASSRAAQGTGRGNTEAFF. CDR3 DNA sequence: TGCGCCAGCAGCCGCGCGGCTCAAGGGACAGGAAGGGGGAACACTGAAGCTTTCTTT.

The table lists this clonotype with many counts. J is TRBJ1-3 and V is TRBV11-1; TRBD1 matches 10 bases. Per the germline V gene, CDR1 is SGHAT and CDR2 is FQDESV (reference sequence). Trimming removed 3 bases from V and 4 bases from J; junction bases left unmatched: 9. The CDR3 runs 17 residues. The CDR3 loop reads CASSFIGQGGRGNTIYF. CDR3 in DNA: TGTGCCAGCAGCTTCATCGGACAGGGGGGTCGAGGAAACACCATATATTTT.

V usage is TRBV4-2 and J usage is TRBJ2-1; tentatively, D is TRBD2 (5 bases). The CDR3 extends over 15 amino acids. CDR1 and CDR2 from the germline V gene are LGHNA and YNFKEQ. The V end was cut by 0 bases, the J end by 7 bases, with 13 bases between. The CDR3 loop is CASSQEGGRRNEQFF. As DNA, the CDR3 is TGTGCCAGCAGCCAAGAGGGTGGGAGAAGAAATGAGCAGTTCTTC.

This clonotype was seen a few times. This chain links TRBV20-1 with TRBJ2-5; TRBD1 agrees at 8 bases. CDR1 DFQATT and CDR2 SNEGSKA come from the germline V gene (reference sequence). V lost 6 bases and J lost 5; bases outside the gene matches: 11. The CDR3 is 14 amino acids. CDR3 region: CSAGRDTGGETQYF. The CDR3 nucleotides read TGCAGTGCGGGACGGGACACAGGGGGGGAGACCCAGTACTTC.

This clonotype was observed many times. The chain recombines TRBV6-1 with TRBJ1-2, with TRBD1 identical over 10 bases. CDR1 is MNHNS and CDR2 is SASEGT in the germline V gene. The V segment lost 0 bases and the J segment 8 bases; nucleotides outside the gene matches: 6. CDR3 length: 15 amino acids. This CDR3 reads CASSEADRGLGGYTF. CDR3 bases: TGTGCCAGCAGTGAAGCTGACAGGGGGCTAGGGGGCTACACCTTC.

Details on this clonotype: This may be a read error: a much more frequent sequence differs by one nucleotide. The CDR3 ends on some other residue instead of the conserved phenylalanine or tryptophan, so this is likely a read error. The rearrangement links TRBV6-5 to TRBJ1-5; no clear D. Trimming took 4 bases from V and 4 from J, leaving 5 bases between them. The CDR3 loop spans 12 amino acids. The V gene's germline CDR1 is MNHEY and CDR2 SVGAGI. CDR3 sequence reads: CASSFLNQPQHS. CDR3 sequence (DNA): TGTGCCAGCAGTTTTTTAAATCAGCCCCAGCATTCT.

This clonotype was counted many times. The V gene is TRBV7-9, the J gene TRBJ1-2, with no clear D. Deletions cut 4 bases from V and 5 bases from J, with 14 bases between. Germline lookup yields CDR1 SEHNR and CDR2 FQNEAQ (reference sequence). The CDR3 totals 14 residues. The CDR3 reads CASSSWYQLYGYTF. CDR3 DNA: TGTGCCAGCAGCTCCTGGTATCAGTTATATGGCTACACCTTC. Together with reference TRBV7-9 and TRBJ1-2, the CDR3 gives the full variable domain: DTGVSQNPRHKITKRGQNVTFRCDPISEHNRLYWYRQTLGQGPEFLTYFQNEAQLEKSRLLSDRFSAERPKGSFSTLEIQRTEQGDSAMYLCASSSWYQLYGYTFGSGTRLTVV.

Only a few counts were recorded for this clonotype. V is TRBV7-9 and J is TRBJ1-4; D not certain. Germline lookup yields CDR1 SEHNR and CDR2 FQNEAQ (reference sequence). The CDR3 spans 14 residues. Deletions cut 4 bases from V and 6 bases from J, with 12 bases between. CDR3 nucleotides: TGTGCCAGCAGCTACGGAGAAATTTATGAAAAACTGTTTTTT. This gives the protein CASSYGEIYEKLFF.

This clonotype was seen many times. The V and J genes are TRBV6-1 and TRBJ1-1; unclear D gene. V lost 10 bases and J lost 4, with 22 bases in between. Germline V CDR1 and CDR2: MNHNS, SASEGT. This CDR3 spans 15 amino acids. CDR3 region: CANVIEGSGFTEAFF. As DNA, the CDR3 is TGTGCCAACGTGATTGAGGGTTCAGGTTTCACTGAAGCTTTCTTT.

This clonotype was observed at least ten times. This chain links TRBV5-1 with TRBJ2-7; 8 bases map to TRBD2. With V trimmed by 2 bases and J by 0 bases, 10 bases remained unmatched. Germline CDR1 SGHRS, CDR2 YFSETQ. CDR3 length equals 17 residues. The CDR3: CASSLLSSGSSSYEQYF. CDR3 sequence (DNA): TGCGCCAGCAGCTTATTGTCTAGCGGGTCCAGCTCCTACGAGCAGTACTTC.

This clonotype was seen ten or more times. This chain joins TRBV11-3 and TRBJ2-5; a possible D gene is TRBD1 (7 bases). Germline V CDR1 and CDR2: SGHNT, YENEEA. CDR3 length: 16 amino acids. V lost 2 bases, J lost 2 bases, and 15 bases lay in between. The DNA of the CDR3 is TGTGCCAGCAGCTTAAGGTCCCCAGGGGGGCAAGAGACCCAGTACTTC. This encodes CASSLRSPGGQETQYF.

This chain connects TRBV6-1 to TRBJ1-4; D is undetermined. The CDR3 is 15 amino acids. Germline lookup yields CDR1 MNHNS and CDR2 SASEGT. V was cut by 6 bases and J by 0 bases, with 11 bases left in between. Here the CDR3 reads CASRKAEATNEKLFF. The CDR3 DNA is TGTGCCAGCAGAAAGGCAGAAGCAACTAATGAAAAACTGTTTTTT.

This clonotype was counted only a few times. The chain combines TRBV15 with TRBJ1-4, with 8 bases fitting TRBD1. Trimming took 3 bases from V and 6 from J; bases not matched to a gene: 3. CDR1 is LNHNV, CDR2 YYDKDF, per germline (reference sequence). This CDR3 is built from 14 residues. CDR3 sequence: CATSSRQGYEKLFF. The DNA of the CDR3 is TGTGCCACCAGCAGCCGACAGGGGTATGAAAAACTGTTTTTT.

This clonotype was observed many times. The CDR3 sequence is CASSGIPGLAGGATPTDTQYF. DNA of the CDR3: TGTGCCAGCAGCGGAATCCCGGGACTAGCGGGAGGGGCCACCCCCACAGATACGCAGTATTTT. The V and J genes are TRBV7-9 and TRBJ2-3, with 16 bases identical to TRBD2. The CDR3 consists of 21 residues. In germline, CDR1 is SEHNR, CDR2 FQNEAQ (reference sequence). V trimming: 5 bases; J trimming: 2 bases; junction bases outside the gene matches: 16.

The chain is built from TRBV3-1 and TRBJ1-5, with 9 bases fitting TRBD1. Germline trimming cut 5 bases from V and 6 bases from J; bases unmatched to any gene: 5. Germline values: CDR1 LGHDT, CDR2 YNNKEL (reference sequence). The CDR3 covers 14 residues. This chain's CDR3 is CASSLTGGSQPQHF. The CDR3 bases are TGTGCCAGCAGCTTGACAGGGGGGAGTCAGCCCCAGCATTTT.

This clonotype showed up many times. The DNA for the CDR3 is TGTGCCAGCTCGGCGGAGATTGGGTCAGTGAGTGAAAAACTGTTTTTT. Translated: CASSAEIGSVSEKLFF. This sequence joins TRBV11-2 and TRBJ1-4; D gene unclear. Germline CDR1 reads SGHAT; CDR2 reads FQNNGV. V was shortened by 8 bases and J by 7 bases, with 23 bases between the two germline ends. The length of the CDR3 is 16 residues.

This clonotype was found many times. The J gene is TRBJ2-5, the V gene TRBV11-2; D remains unclear. Per germline, CDR1 SGHAT and CDR2 FQNNGV. V lost 5 bases and J 5 bases, leaving 6 bases between the germline ends. This CDR3 region has 11 residues. This chain's CDR3 is CASSPQETQYF. As DNA, the CDR3 is TGTGCCAGCAGCCCCCAGGAGACCCAGTACTTC.

This clonotype was counted at least ten times. The chain links TRBV19 to TRBJ2-2, with 7 nucleotides matching TRBD2. Per germline, CDR1 LNHDA and CDR2 SQIVND (reference sequence). CDR3 length: 14 amino acids. The V and J ends lost 7 bases and 3 bases, in that order; junction bases with no gene match: 5. CDR3 region: CASKRERDTGELFF. The CDR3 nucleotides read TGTGCCAGTAAGCGGGAAAGGGACACCGGGGAGCTGTTTTTT.

This clonotype was seen ten or more times. CDR3 protein: CASSQGVSQETQYF. The DNA of the CDR3 is TGCGCCAGCAGCCAAGGTGTCTCTCAAGAGACCCAGTACTTC. The chain uses TRBV4-1 and TRBJ2-5, with unresolved D. CDR3 length: 14 residues. Trimming pared 1 base from V and 2 bases from J, leaving 8 bases between. Germline CDR1 reads MGHRA; CDR2 reads YSYEKL.

The rearrangement uses TRBV6-5 and TRBJ1-4, with D hard to call. Germline V lookup: CDR1 MNHEY, CDR2 SVGAGI. This CDR3 is 14 amino acids long. The V gene lost 6 bases and the J gene lost 6 bases, with 14 bases spanning the gap. The DNA for the CDR3 is TGTGCCAGCAGCCTCAGAGGCGGTTATGAAAAACTGTTTTTT. It yields the protein CASSLRGGYEKLFF.

This clonotype was recorded at least ten times. The genes are TRBV19 and TRBJ1-1; no definite D call. V lost 5 bases and J 0 bases, leaving 13 bases between the germline ends. The CDR3 consists of 15 residues. CDR1 and CDR2 (germline): LNHDA, SQIVND (reference sequence). Here the CDR3 DNA reads TGTGCCAGTAGTGCTAGCGGGAAGGTGAACACTGAAGCTTTCTTT. The encoded protein is CASSASGKVNTEAFF.

This clonotype was picked up many times. This chain joins TRBV12-5 and TRBJ2-1, with D perhaps TRBD2 (6 bases). CDR3 length equals 18 residues. The ends were cut back, 1 base at V and 6 bases at J, with 22 bases in the middle. The germline gives CDR1 LGHNT, CDR2 FRNRAP. CDR3 nucleotide sequence: TGTGCTAGTGGTTTGGAGTTAGTGCGGGACCGGGGGAGCAATGAGCAGTTCTTC. Protein product: CASGLELVRDRGSNEQFF.